The 8 T cell receptor beta chains below all came from one sample that was sequenced in a study of CD8 T cells in Susac syndrome. It was with random hexamers that roughly 0.45 to 1 ug RNA was reverse transcribed. A single record per CDR3 protein comes from TCRdb applying MiXCR to the immunoSEQ multiplex PCR reads. The sample has 170,000 or so distinct CDR3 sequences, roughly 95% seen once. The sample consisted of CD4+ T cells from PBMCs. The receptor source for this set is a human donor with Susac syndrome.

The chain carries TRBV9 and TRBJ2-2; TRBD2 aligns across 7 bases. The V gene's germline CDR1 is SGDLS and CDR2 YYNGEE. CDR3 size: 16 residues. J lost 7 bases, V lost 0 bases, and 9 bases had no gene match. The CDR3 protein is CASSVALVAGVGELFF. CDR3 nucleotide sequence: TGTGCCAGCAGCGTAGCGTTGGTGGCGGGGGTCGGGGAGCTGTTTTTT.

This clonotype has a single count. The chain links TRBV5-1 to TRBJ2-2; D gene ambiguous. Germline lookup yields CDR1 SGHRS and CDR2 YFSETQ. CDR3 length equals 14 residues. Trimming removed 4 bases from V and 0 bases from J, with 7 bases in between. CDR3 protein: CASSPQANTGELFF. In DNA, the CDR3 is TGCGCCAGCAGCCCCCAGGCGAACACCGGGGAGCTGTTTTTT.

The chain links TRBV2 to TRBJ2-3; the D is unclear. CDR3 size: 13 residues. Trimming took 8 bases from V and 4 from J, leaving 13 bases between them. Germline values: CDR1 SNHLY, CDR2 FYNNEI. The CDR3 nucleotides read TGTGCCAGCGTACTTCTCCGGGCAGATACGCAGTATTTT. This gives the protein CASVLLRADTQYF.

The V call is TRBV30, the J call TRBJ2-7; D unresolved. This CDR3 is built from 12 residues. The germline V gene encodes CDR1 GTSNPN and CDR2 SVGIG (reference sequence). Trimming took 3 bases from V and 4 from J, leaving 10 bases between them. The CDR3 protein is CAWRQSSYEQYF. The DNA for the CDR3 is TGTGCCTGGAGACAGTCGTCTTACGAGCAGTACTTC. The variable domain in full, completed from reference TRBV30 and TRBJ2-7, reads SQTIHQWPATLVQPVGSPLSLECTVEGTSNPNLYWYRQAAGRGLQLLFYSVGIGQISSEVPQNLSASRPQDRQFILSSKKLLLSDSGFYLCAWRQSSYEQYFGPGTRLTVT.

This chain uses TRBV5-4 with TRBJ1-2; possibly TRBD1 for D (5 bases). There are 15 residues in the CDR3. Trimming stripped 7 bases from V and 2 bases from J, with 18 bases between. Germline V gene sequence: CDR1 SGHNT, CDR2 YYREEE (reference sequence). CDR3 sequence (DNA): TGTGCCAGCGCAGACAAAAAAGGGGCGAACTATGGCTACACCTTC. Amino acids: CASADKKGANYGYTF.

DNA for the CDR3: TGTGCCAGCAGCCCCCGCCTTTCTAGCGGGAGTCAGCGTGAGCAGTTCTTC. The encoded protein is CASSPRLSSGSQREQFF. The rearrangement links TRBV14 to TRBJ2-1; 10 positions agree with TRBD2. The V segment lost 4 bases and the J segment 9 bases; nucleotides outside the gene matches: 15. The CDR3 extends over 17 amino acids. Germline V gives CDR1 SGHDN, CDR2 FVKESK.

The V call is TRBV5-4, the J call TRBJ1-2; D is possibly TRBD1 (5 bases). The V gene lost 4 bases and the J gene lost 5 bases, with 18 bases spanning the gap. The germline CDR1 and CDR2 sequences are SGHNT and YYREEE (reference sequence). This CDR3 is 15 amino acids long. CDR3 in DNA: TGTGCCAGCAGCCTGGACGCAGGGATTTCTTATGGCTACACCTTC. Encoded protein: CASSLDAGISYGYTF.

The chain has TRBV20-1 and TRBJ2-2; D remains ambiguous. This CDR3 is 12 amino acids long. Germline V lookup: CDR1 DFQATT, CDR2 SNEGSKA (reference sequence). With 6 bases removed from V and 5 bases from J, the gap between germline ends came to 10 bases. In DNA, the CDR3 is TGCAGTGCAGGATTATGGACCGGGGAGCTGTTTTTT. This codes for CSAGLWTGELFF.